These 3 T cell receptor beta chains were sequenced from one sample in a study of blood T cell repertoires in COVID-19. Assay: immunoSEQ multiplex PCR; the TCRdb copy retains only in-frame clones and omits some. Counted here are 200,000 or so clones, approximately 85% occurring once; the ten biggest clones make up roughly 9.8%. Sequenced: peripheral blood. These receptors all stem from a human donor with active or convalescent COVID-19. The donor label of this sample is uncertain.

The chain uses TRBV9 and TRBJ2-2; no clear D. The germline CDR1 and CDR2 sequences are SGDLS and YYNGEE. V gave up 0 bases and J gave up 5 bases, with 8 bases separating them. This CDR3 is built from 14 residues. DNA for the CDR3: TGTGCCAGCAGCGTAGCTACGGAGACCGGGGAGCTGTTTTTT. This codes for CASSVATETGELFF.

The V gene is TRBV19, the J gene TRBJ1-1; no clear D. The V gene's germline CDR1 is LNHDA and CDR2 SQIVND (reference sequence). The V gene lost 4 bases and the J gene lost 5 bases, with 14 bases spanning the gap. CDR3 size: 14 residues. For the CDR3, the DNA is TGTGCCAGTAGTAATCCCAACACCCTTACTGAAGCTTTCTTT. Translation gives CASSNPNTLTEAFF.

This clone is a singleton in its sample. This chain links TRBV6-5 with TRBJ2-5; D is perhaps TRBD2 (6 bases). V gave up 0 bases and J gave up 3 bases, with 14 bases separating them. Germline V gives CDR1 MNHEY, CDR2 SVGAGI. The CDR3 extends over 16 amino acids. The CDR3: CASSYSTRGSKETQYF. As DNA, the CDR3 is TGTGCCAGCAGTTACTCGACGCGGGGAAGTAAAGAGACCCAGTACTTC.